This T cell receptor (beta chain) was captured by sequencing in a study of T cell responses to AZD1222 COVID-19 vaccine. The protocol was immunoSEQ multiplex PCR, while the TCRdb copy is restricted to in-frame clones and leaves out a portion. This table holds about 97,000 clones, around 90% found once. V was clipped by 6 bases and J by 1 base, with 12 bases between them. The CDR3 covers 14 residues. Per the germline V gene, CDR1 is PRHDT and CDR2 is FYEKMQ (reference sequence). The receptor was derived from an adult in good health. The rearrangement links TRBV13 to TRBJ1-1; D is unclear. The sequences come from peripheral blood, collected on day 0 of AZD1222 vaccination. The CDR3 spells CASSRRTGNTEAFF. DNA of the CDR3: TGTGCCAGCAGTCGACGGACGGGGAACACTGAAGCTTTCTTT.